One and the same sample provided the 9 T cell receptor beta chains below, sequenced in a study of CD8 T cells in Susac syndrome. Reverse transcription of about 0.5 to 1 ug RNA was carried out with random hexamers. TCRdb used MiXCR to reprocess the immunoSEQ multiplex PCR reads, holding one entry per CDR3 protein. The sample has 250,000 to 300,000 distinct CDR3 sequences; about 91% are singletons. The sample consisted of CD8+ T cells from PBMCs. The origin of the receptors is a human donor with multiple sclerosis.

The chain uses TRBV6-1 and TRBJ1-3; D remains ambiguous. This CDR3 contains 17 residues. Trimming removed 6 bases from V and 0 bases from J, with 18 bases in between. CDR1 is MNHNS and CDR2 is SASEGT in the germline V gene. The CDR3 protein is CASSELNLQLSGNTIYF. Here the CDR3 DNA reads TGTGCCAGCAGCGAATTAAACCTGCAGCTCTCTGGAAACACCATATATTTT.

The V and J genes are TRBV29-1 and TRBJ2-1; perhaps TRBD2 as D (7 bases). CDR1 is SQVTM and CDR2 is ANQGSEA in the germline V gene. With 5 bases removed from V and 13 bases from J, the gap between germline ends came to 18 bases. The CDR3 runs to 12 residues. The CDR3 reads CSVKGGLGTQFF. The CDR3 bases are TGCAGCGTTAAGGGGGGGCTGGGGACACAGTTCTTC.

V and J are TRBV9 and TRBJ2-1, with 10 bases that match TRBD2. Trimming at V came to 4 bases and at J to 6 bases, leaving 13 bases not matched to a gene. Germline V gene sequence: CDR1 SGDLS, CDR2 YYNGEE. The CDR3 spans 17 residues. The CDR3 coding sequence is TGTGCCAGCAGCCCTTTTTGGGGAAGCGGGGGGGTCAATGAGCAGTTCTTC. It translates to CASSPFWGSGGVNEQFF.

This chain uses TRBV13 with TRBJ2-7, with D tentatively TRBD1 or TRBD2 (5 bases each). CDR1 is PRHDT, CDR2 FYEKMQ, per germline (reference sequence). Trimming removed 2 bases from V and 0 bases from J, with 14 bases in between. The CDR3 sequence is 16 residues long. CDR3: CASSLSGREYSYEQYF. Here the CDR3 DNA reads TGTGCCAGCAGCTTATCAGGGAGAGAATACTCCTACGAGCAGTACTTC.

The V call is TRBV15, the J call TRBJ2-7; D is possibly TRBD1 or TRBD2 (6 bases each). This CDR3 has 15 amino acids. Trimming pared 1 base from V and 4 bases from J, leaving 14 bases between. Germline loops: CDR1 LNHNV, CDR2 YYDKDF (reference sequence). Here the CDR3 DNA reads TGTGCCACCAGCAGAGCTAGGGGGGACCTGTACGAGCAGTACTTC. Protein product: CATSRARGDLYEQYF.

The rearrangement links TRBV7-9 to TRBJ1-2; D gene unclear. This CDR3 spans 13 amino acids. The germline V gene encodes CDR1 SEHNR and CDR2 FQNEAQ (reference sequence). Between the trimmed V and J ends, which lost 1 base and 10 bases, there was a span of 13 bases. The CDR3 reads CASSLVDNQVYTF. As DNA, the CDR3 is TGTGCCAGCAGCTTAGTCGACAATCAAGTCTACACCTTC.

This clonotype showed up just once. The genes are TRBV29-1 and TRBJ1-1; D may be TRBD1 (5 bases). The CDR3 has 14 amino acids. Germline loops: CDR1 SQVTM, CDR2 ANQGSEA. The V end lost 6 bases, the J end lost 3 bases, and 17 bases lay between the germline ends. CDR3 sequence: CSVGVFMGDTEAFF. DNA of the CDR3: TGCAGCGTCGGGGTCTTTATGGGGGACACTGAAGCTTTCTTT.

This clonotype was seen once. The chain uses TRBV28 and TRBJ2-1, with TRBD1 matching over 9 bases. V lost 5 bases, J lost 4 bases, and 9 bases stayed unmatched. The length of the CDR3 is 16 residues. Germline V gene lookup returns CDR1 MDHEN and CDR2 SYDVKM. CDR3: CASSPRGQGLYNEQFF. Here the CDR3 DNA reads TGTGCCAGCAGTCCAAGGGGACAGGGTCTTTACAATGAGCAGTTCTTC.

The V and J genes are TRBV12-3 or TRBV12-4 and TRBJ1-1; D call uncertain. Trimming shortened V by 3 bases and J by 11 bases, and 13 bases separated the two germline ends. The CDR3 consists of 12 residues. CDR3 region: CASSFFGKEAFF. The DNA for the CDR3 is TGTGCCAGCAGTTTTTTCGGGAAAGAGGCTTTCTTT.